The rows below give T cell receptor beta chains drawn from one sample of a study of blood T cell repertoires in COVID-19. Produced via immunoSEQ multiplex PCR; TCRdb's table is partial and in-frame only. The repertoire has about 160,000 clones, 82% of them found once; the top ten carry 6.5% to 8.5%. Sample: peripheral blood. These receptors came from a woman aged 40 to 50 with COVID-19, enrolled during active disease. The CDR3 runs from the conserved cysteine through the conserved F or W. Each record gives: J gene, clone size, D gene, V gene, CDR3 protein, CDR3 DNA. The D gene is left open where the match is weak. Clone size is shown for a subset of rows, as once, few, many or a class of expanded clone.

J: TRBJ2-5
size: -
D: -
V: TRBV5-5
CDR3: CASSFENRAQETQYF
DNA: TGTGCCAGCAGCTTCGAAAACAGGGCTCAAGAGACCCAGTACTTC

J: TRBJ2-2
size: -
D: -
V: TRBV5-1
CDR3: CASRKVSGTGELFF
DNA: TGCGCCAGCAGGAAGGTTAGCGGCACCGGGGAGCTGTTTTTT

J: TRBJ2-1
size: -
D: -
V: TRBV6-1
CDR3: CASSEAPSEQFF
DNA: TGTGCCAGCAGTGAAGCCCCCTCTGAGCAGTTCTTC

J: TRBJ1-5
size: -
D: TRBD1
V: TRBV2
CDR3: CASSPGTGYGQPQHF
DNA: TGTGCCAGCAGTCCCGGGACAGGGTACGGTCAGCCCCAGCATTTT

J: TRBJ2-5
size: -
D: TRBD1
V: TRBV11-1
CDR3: CATEDREQETQYF
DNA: TGTGCCACCGAGGACAGGGAGCAAGAGACCCAGTACTTC

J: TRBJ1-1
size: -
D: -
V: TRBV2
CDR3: CASNIDRNTEAFF
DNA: TGTGCCAGCAATATAGACAGAAACACTGAAGCTTTCTTT

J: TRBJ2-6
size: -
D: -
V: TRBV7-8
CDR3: CASNDWGVSGANVLTF
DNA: TGTGCCAGCAACGATTGGGGGGTTTCTGGGGCCAACGTCCTGACTTTC

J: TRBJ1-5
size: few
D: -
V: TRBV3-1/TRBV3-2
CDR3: CASSQQGGQPQHF
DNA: TGTGCCAGCAGCCAACAGGGAGGTCAGCCCCAGCATTTT

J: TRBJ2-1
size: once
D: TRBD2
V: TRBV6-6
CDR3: CASSLLHGTSGGYPYNEQFF
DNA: TGTGCCAGCAGTCTTTTACACGGGACTAGCGGGGGTTACCCTTACAATGAGCAGTTCTTC

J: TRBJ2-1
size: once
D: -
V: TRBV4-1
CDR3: CASSQGFRGSSYNEQFF
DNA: TGCGCCAGCAGCCAAGGATTTCGCGGCAGCTCCTACAATGAGCAGTTCTTC

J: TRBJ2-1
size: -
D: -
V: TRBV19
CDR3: CASSIGQVNEQFF
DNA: TGTGCCAGTAGTATAGGACAGGTCAATGAGCAGTTCTTC

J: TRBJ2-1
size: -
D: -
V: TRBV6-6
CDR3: CASRRRGEGYNEQFF
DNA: TGTGCCAGCAGGCGAAGGGGGGAGGGCTACAATGAGCAGTTCTTC

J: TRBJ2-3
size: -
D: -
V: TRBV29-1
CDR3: CSADEAGDTQYF
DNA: TGCAGCGCGGACGAAGCAGGAGATACGCAGTATTTT

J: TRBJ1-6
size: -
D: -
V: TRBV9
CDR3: CASSQEDGSPLHF
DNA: TGTGCCAGCAGCCAGGAAGATGGTTCACCCCTCCACTTT

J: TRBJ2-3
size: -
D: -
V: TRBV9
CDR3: CASSVGAADTQYF
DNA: TGTGCCAGCAGCGTAGGAGCTGCAGATACGCAGTATTTT

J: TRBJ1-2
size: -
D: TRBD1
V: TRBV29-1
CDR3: CSITGGYYGYTF
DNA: TGCAGCATTACAGGGGGCTACTATGGCTACACCTTC

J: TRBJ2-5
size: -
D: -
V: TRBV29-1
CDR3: CSTRDSMETQYF
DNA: TGCAGTACCCGGGACTCCATGGAGACCCAGTACTTC

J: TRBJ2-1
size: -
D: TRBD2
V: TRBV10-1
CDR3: CASSESLAGGSVEQFF
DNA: TGCGCCAGCAGTGAGTCCTTAGCGGGAGGATCGGTTGAGCAGTTCTTC

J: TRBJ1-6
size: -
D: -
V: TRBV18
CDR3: CASSPSQRNNSPLHF
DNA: TGTGCCAGCTCACCATCGCAGCGGAATAATTCACCCCTCCACTTT

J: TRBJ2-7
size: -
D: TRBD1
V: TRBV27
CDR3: CASRPGGGYEQYF
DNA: TGTGCCAGCAGGCCAGGGGGCGGTTACGAGCAGTACTTC

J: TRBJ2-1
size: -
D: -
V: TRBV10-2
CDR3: CASTGRGEQFF
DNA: TGCGCCAGCACAGGTCGCGGGGAGCAGTTCTTC

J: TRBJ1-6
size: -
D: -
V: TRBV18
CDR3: CASSTTEAGVGYSPLHF
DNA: TGTGCCAGCTCCACGACAGAGGCAGGTGTGGGGTATTCACCCCTCCACTTT

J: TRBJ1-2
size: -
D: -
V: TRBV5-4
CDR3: CASSLETGYGYTF
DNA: TGTGCCAGCAGCTTGGAAACGGGCTATGGCTACACCTTC

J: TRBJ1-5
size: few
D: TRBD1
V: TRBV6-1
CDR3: CASTPGQGNQPQHF
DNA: TGTGCCAGCACCCCGGGACAGGGGAATCAGCCCCAGCATTTT

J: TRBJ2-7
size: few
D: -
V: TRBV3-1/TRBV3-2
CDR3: CASSQEASVSEQYF
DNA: TGTGCCAGCAGCCAAGAGGCCTCCGTCAGCGAGCAGTACTTC

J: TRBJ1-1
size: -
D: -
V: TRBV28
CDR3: CASSVPGFRTEAFF
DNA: TGTGCCAGCAGTGTCCCAGGGTTCAGGACTGAAGCTTTCTTT

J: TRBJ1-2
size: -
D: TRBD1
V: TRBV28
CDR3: CASSQGAGGYTF
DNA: TGTGCCAGCAGCCAGGGGGCGGGGGGCTACACCTTC

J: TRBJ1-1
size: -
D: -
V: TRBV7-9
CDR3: CASSPLEGLNTEAFF
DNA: TGTGCCAGCAGTCCTCTGGAGGGCCTTAACACTGAAGCTTTCTTT

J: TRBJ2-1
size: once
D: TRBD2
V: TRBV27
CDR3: CASSFVGRAGNEQFF
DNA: TGTGCCAGCAGTTTCGTCGGGAGGGCCGGCAATGAGCAGTTCTTC

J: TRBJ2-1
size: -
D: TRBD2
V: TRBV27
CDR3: CASRTFWTSGRYNEQFF
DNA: TGTGCCAGCAGGACCTTTTGGACTAGCGGGAGGTATAATGAGCAGTTCTTC

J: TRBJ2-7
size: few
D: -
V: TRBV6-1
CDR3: CASSEVPGKGYEQYF
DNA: TGTGCCAGCAGTGAAGTACCAGGGAAGGGATACGAGCAGTACTTC

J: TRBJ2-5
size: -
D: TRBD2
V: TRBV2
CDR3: CASSVQRGSSQETQYF
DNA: TGTGCCAGCAGTGTGCAGCGGGGGAGCTCACAAGAGACCCAGTACTTC

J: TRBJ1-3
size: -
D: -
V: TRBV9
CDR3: CASSATTGGGDGNTIYF
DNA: TGTGCCAGCAGCGCCACCACGGGGGGGGGAGATGGAAACACCATATATTTT

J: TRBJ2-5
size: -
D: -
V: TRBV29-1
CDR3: CSVGLARGETQYF
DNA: TGCAGCGTTGGACTAGCCAGGGGAGAGACCCAGTACTTC

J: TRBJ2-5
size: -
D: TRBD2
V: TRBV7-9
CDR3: CASRLRAGDQETQYF
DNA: TGTGCCAGCAGACTCAGAGCGGGGGACCAAGAGACCCAGTACTTC

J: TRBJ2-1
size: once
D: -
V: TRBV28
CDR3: CASSFRRGLNEQFF
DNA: TGTGCCAGCAGTTTCCGCAGGGGTCTCAATGAGCAGTTCTTC

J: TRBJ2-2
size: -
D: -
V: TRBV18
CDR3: CASSPRVNTGELFF
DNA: TGTGCCAGCTCACCACGAGTGAACACCGGGGAGCTGTTTTTT

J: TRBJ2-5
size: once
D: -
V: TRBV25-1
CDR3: CASSEIRGFFGETQYF
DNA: TGTGCCAGCAGTGAAATTCGGGGATTTTTCGGGGAGACCCAGTACTTC

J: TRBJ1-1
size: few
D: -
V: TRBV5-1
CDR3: CASSFVPGAEAFF
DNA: TGCGCCAGCAGCTTTGTGCCGGGGGCTGAAGCTTTCTTT

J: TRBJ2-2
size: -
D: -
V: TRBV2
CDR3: CASAESVYTGELFF
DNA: TGTGCCAGCGCCGAGAGCGTTTACACCGGGGAGCTGTTTTTT

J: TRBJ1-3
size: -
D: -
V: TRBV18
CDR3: CASHHLGDSGNTIYF
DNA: TGTGCCAGCCATCACCTAGGAGACTCTGGAAACACCATATATTTT

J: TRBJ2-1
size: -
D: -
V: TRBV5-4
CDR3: CASSLRSEQFF
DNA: TGTGCCAGCAGCTTGCGTAGTGAGCAGTTCTTC

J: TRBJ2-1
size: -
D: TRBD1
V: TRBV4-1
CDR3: CASSQSSIASTGDEGDNEQFF
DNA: TGCGCCAGCAGCCAATCTTCCATAGCGTCAACAGGGGATGAAGGGGACAATGAGCAGTTCTTC

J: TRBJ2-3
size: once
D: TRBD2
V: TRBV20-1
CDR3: CSASSSGGKASTDTQYF
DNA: TGCAGTGCCAGTTCTAGCGGGGGCAAAGCTAGCACAGATACGCAGTATTTT

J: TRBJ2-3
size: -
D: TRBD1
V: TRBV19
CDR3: CASRGDRAGGRDTQYF
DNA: TGTGCCAGTAGGGGAGACAGGGCAGGGGGCCGGGATACGCAGTATTTT

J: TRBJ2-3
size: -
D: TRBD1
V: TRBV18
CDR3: CASSQQQGGSTDTQYF
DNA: TGTGCCAGCTCACAACAACAGGGGGGAAGCACAGATACGCAGTATTTT

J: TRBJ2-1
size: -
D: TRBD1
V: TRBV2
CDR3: CASSRGQAEFF
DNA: TGTGCCAGCAGTCGAGGACAGGCGGAGTTCTTC

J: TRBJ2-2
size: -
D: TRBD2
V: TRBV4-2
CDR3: CASSPPGLAGDRVDTGELFF
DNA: TGTGCCAGCAGCCCGCCGGGACTAGCGGGAGATCGTGTAGACACCGGGGAGCTGTTTTTT

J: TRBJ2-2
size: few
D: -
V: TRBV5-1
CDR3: CASSLTSGPVTGELFF
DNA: TGCGCCAGCAGCTTGACATCAGGGCCGGTCACCGGGGAGCTGTTTTTT

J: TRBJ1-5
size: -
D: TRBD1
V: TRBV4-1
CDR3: CASSRDSTGRGDQPQHF
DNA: TGCGCCAGCAGCCGAGACTCGACAGGGCGGGGAGATCAGCCCCAGCATTTT

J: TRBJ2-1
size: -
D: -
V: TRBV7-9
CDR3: CASSLEQYNEQFF
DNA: TGTGCCAGCAGCTTGGAACAGTACAATGAGCAGTTCTTC

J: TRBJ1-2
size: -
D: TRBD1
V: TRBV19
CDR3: CASSDPGTANYGYTF
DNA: TGTGCCAGTAGTGACCCGGGGACAGCTAACTATGGCTACACCTTC